Sequencing of this TCR beta chain was carried out in a study of blood T cell repertoires in COVID-19. The overall study: Researchers got acute and convalescent COVID-19 samples from the United States, Italy and Spain. Sources were T cells, B-cell-depleted T cells, or PBMCs; the material itself was cDNA or gDNA.

Under the authors' procedure: How many nucleated cells were present was estimated from reference gene primer amplification. TCRdb's table, derived via immunoSEQ multiplex PCR, lists solely in-frame clones and lacks some. The V and J calls and clone size are taken from that table; D and trimming were inferred from the DNA. The table lists 150,000 to 200,000 clones, 65% to 90% of them singletons. The ends lost 0 bases at V and 9 bases at J; junction bases unmatched: 8. Germline V gene data show CDR1 as MNHEY and CDR2 as SVGAGI. CDR3 length: 16 amino acids. What was sequenced was peripheral blood. The TCR comes from a man aged 50 to 59 with active or convalescent COVID-19. The chain carries TRBV6-5 and TRBJ2-1; TRBD2 aligns across 10 bases. CDR3 in DNA: TGTGCCAGCAGTTACTCGGCTAGCGGGAGTACGGGTGAGCAGTTCTTC. As protein: CASSYSASGSTGEQFF.